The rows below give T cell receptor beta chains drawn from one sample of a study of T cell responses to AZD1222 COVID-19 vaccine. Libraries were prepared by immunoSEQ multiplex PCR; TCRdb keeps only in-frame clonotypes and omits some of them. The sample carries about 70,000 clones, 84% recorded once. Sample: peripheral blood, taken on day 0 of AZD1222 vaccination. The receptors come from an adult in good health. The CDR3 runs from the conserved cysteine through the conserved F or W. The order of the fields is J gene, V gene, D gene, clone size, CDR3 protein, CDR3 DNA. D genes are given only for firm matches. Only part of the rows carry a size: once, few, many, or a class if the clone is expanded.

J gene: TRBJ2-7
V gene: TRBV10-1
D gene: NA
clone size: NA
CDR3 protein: CASSELVFGEQYF
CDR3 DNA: TGCGCCAGCAGTGAGTTGGTTTTTGGCGAGCAGTACTTC

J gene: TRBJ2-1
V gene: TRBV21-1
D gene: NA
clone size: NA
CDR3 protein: CASSKADPSSYNEQFF
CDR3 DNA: TGTGCCAGCAGCAAAGCGGACCCGAGCTCCTACAATGAGCAGTTCTTC

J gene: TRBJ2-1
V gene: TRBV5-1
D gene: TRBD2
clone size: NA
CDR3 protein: CASKLSGGTANEQFF
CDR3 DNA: TGCGCCAGCAAATTGAGCGGGGGGACCGCCAATGAGCAGTTCTTC

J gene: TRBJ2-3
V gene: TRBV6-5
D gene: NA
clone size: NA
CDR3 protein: CASSYSPDTQYF
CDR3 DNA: TGTGCCAGCAGTTACTCCCCAGATACGCAGTATTTT

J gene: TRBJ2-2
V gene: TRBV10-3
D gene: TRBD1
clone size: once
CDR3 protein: CAISVQGATGELFF
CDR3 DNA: TGTGCCATCAGTGTTCAGGGGGCAACCGGGGAGCTGTTTTTT

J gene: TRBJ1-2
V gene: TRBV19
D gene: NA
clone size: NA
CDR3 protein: CASSMGRTAYGYTF
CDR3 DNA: TGTGCCAGTAGTATGGGCAGGACCGCTTATGGCTACACCTTC

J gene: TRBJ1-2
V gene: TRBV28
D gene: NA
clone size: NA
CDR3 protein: CASSPPLGYGYTF
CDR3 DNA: TGTGCCAGCAGTCCTCCCCTTGGCTATGGCTACACCTTC

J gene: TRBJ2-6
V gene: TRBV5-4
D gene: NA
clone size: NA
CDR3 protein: CASSLEASGANVLTF
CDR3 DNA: TGTGCCAGCAGTCTCGAGGCCTCTGGGGCCAACGTCCTGACTTTC

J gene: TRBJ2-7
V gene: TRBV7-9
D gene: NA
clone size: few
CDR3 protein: CASSLEFYEQYF
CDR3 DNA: TGTGCCAGCAGCTTAGAGTTCTACGAGCAGTACTTC

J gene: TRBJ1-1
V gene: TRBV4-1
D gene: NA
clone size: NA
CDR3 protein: CASSQDPTWNTEAFF
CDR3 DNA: TGCGCCAGCAGCCAAGATCCCACCTGGAACACTGAAGCTTTCTTT

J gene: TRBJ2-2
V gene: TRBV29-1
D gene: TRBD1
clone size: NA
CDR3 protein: CSVDLGTGLAGELFF
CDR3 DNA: TGCAGCGTTGACCTAGGGACAGGGTTGGCCGGGGAGCTGTTTTTT

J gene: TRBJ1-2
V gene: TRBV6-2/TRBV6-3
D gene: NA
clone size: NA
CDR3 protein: CASSSGAYYGYTF
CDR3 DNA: TGTGCCAGCAGTTCAGGGGCGTACTATGGCTACACCTTC

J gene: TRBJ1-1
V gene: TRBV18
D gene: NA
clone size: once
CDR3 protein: CASSPSVGMNTEAFF
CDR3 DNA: TGTGCCAGCTCACCCTCGGTAGGGATGAACACTGAAGCTTTCTTT

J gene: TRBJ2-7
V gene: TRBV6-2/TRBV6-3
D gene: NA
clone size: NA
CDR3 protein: CASSYSLAGPFYEQYF
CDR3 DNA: TGTGCCAGCAGTTACTCTCTGGCAGGCCCCTTCTACGAGCAGTACTTC

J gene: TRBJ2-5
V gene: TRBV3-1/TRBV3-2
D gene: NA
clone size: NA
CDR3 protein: CASSDPSRETQYF
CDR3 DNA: TGTGCCAGCAGCGACCCTTCAAGGGAGACCCAGTACTTC

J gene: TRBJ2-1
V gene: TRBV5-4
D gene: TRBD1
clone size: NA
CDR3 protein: CASSNDRGRFDEQFF
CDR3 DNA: TGTGCCAGCAGCAATGACAGGGGTCGGTTCGATGAGCAGTTCTTC

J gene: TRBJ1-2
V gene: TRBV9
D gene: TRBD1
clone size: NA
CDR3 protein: CASRGTVHGYTF
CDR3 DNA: TGTGCCAGCAGGGGGACAGTGCATGGCTACACCTTC

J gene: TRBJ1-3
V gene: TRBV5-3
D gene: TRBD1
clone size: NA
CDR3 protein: CARSSHPRGAKGNTIYF
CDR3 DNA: TGTGCCAGAAGCTCACACCCCAGGGGGGCAAAGGGAAACACCATATATTTT

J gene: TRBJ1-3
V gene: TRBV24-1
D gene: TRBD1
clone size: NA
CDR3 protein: CATSDSRQGGNTIYF
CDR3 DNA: TGTGCCACCAGTGATTCTCGACAGGGAGGAAACACCATATATTTT

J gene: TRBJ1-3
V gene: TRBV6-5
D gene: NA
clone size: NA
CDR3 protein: CASSQGGSGNTIYF
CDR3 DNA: TGTGCCAGCTCTCAAGGTGGCTCTGGAAACACCATATATTTT

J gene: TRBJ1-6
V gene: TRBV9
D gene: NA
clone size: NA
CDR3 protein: CASSVREGGSPLHF
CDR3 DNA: TGTGCCAGCAGCGTTCGGGAGGGTGGTTCACCCCTCCACTTT

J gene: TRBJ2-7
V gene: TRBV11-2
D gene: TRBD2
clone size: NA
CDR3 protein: CASSLGVPGLAKFSYEQYF
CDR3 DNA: TGTGCCAGCAGCTTGGGAGTACCGGGACTAGCGAAATTTTCCTACGAGCAGTACTTC

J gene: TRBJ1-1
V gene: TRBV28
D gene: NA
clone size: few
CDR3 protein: CASSIISRGNEAFF
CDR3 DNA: TGTGCCAGCAGTATTATAAGCCGGGGGAATGAAGCTTTCTTT

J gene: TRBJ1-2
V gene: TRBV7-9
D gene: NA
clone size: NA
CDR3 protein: CASSLAQANYGYTF
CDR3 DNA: TGTGCCAGCAGCCTAGCACAGGCTAACTATGGCTACACCTTC

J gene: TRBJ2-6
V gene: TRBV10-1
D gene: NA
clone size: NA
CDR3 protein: CASPPNSGANVLTF
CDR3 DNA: TGCGCCAGTCCTCCGAATTCTGGGGCCAACGTCCTGACTTTC

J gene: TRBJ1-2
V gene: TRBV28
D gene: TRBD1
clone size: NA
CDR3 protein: CASRPTGMTLGYTF
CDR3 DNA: TGTGCCAGCAGGCCGACAGGGATGACCCTCGGCTACACCTTC

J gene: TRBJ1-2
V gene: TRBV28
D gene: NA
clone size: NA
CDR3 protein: CASSFGLFSGRLLRGYGYTF
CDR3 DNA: TGTGCCAGCAGTTTTGGTTTATTTTCAGGGCGACTTCTCCGGGGCTATGGCTACACCTTC

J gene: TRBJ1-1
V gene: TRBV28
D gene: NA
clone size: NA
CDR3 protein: CAGGPLTGAFF
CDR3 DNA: TGTGCCGGCGGCCCCCTAACCGGAGCTTTCTTT

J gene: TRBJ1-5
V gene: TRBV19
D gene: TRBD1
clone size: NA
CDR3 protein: CASSPDRAWYQPQHF
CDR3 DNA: TGTGCCAGTAGTCCCGACAGGGCTTGGTATCAGCCCCAGCATTTT

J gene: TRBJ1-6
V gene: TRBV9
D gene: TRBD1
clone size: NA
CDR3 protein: CASSASGGGNSPLHF
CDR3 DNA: TGTGCCAGCAGCGCCTCAGGGGGTGGGAATTCACCCCTCCACTTT

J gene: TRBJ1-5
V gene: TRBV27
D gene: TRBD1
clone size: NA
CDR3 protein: CASSAGTGGMLNQPQHF
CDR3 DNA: TGTGCCAGCAGTGCCGGGACAGGGGGTATGTTGAATCAGCCCCAGCATTTT

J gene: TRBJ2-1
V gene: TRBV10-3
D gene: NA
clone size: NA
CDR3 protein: CAIHNEGINEQFF
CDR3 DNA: TGTGCCATCCACAACGAGGGCATCAATGAGCAGTTCTTC

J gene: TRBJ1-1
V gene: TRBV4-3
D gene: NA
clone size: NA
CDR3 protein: CASSQEPEAFF
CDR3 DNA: TGCGCCAGCAGCCAAGAACCTGAAGCTTTCTTT

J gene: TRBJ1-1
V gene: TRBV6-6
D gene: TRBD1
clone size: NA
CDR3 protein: CASSYDRVGTEAFF
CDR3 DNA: TGTGCCAGCAGTTACGACAGGGTCGGGACTGAAGCTTTCTTT

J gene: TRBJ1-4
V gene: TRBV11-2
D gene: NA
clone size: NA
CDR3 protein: CASSFLPATNEKLFF
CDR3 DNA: TGTGCCAGCAGCTTTCTCCCGGCAACTAATGAAAAACTGTTTTTT

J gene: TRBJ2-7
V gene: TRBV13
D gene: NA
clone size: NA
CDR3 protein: CASSLSRAYEQYF
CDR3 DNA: TGTGCCAGCAGCCTCAGTAGGGCCTACGAGCAGTACTTC

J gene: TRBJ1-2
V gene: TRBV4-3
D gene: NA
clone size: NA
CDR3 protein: CASSHGRGGYTF
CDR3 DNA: TGCGCCAGCAGCCACGGACGAGGTGGCTACACCTTC

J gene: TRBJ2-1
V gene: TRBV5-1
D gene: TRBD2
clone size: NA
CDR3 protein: CASSPGTPGGEEQFF
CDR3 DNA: TGCGCCAGCAGCCCTGGGACTCCCGGGGGGGAGGAGCAGTTCTTC